Here is one TCR beta chain with its context. This entry belongs to a study of cytomegalovirus exposure and HLA in healthy donors. 13 Jbeta primers and 60 Vbeta primers were used for the PCR. Produced via immunoSEQ multiplex PCR; TCRdb's table is partial and in-frame only. The sample has 150,000 to 200,000 clones; approximately 81% are singletons. Germline-derived CDR1 and CDR2 are LGHNA and YNFKEQ. The CDR3 consists of 16 residues. V was pared by 1 base and J by 5 bases, with 5 bases of the junction left unmatched. The source is a woman aged 18 to 35 in good health and CMV-seropositive. V is TRBV4-2 and J is TRBJ2-2; 9 positions agree with TRBD2. The material sequenced was PBMCs. The CDR3 DNA is TGTGCCAGCAGCCAAGGGAGGAGCGGGGGGACCGGGGAGCTGTTTTTT. It encodes CASSQGRSGGTGELFF.